This record covers a single T cell receptor (beta chain). There are 15 residues in the CDR3. V lost 5 bases, J lost 0 bases, and 14 bases lay in between. From germline, CDR1 is SGHTA and CDR2 FQGNSA. These data belong to a study of blood T cell repertoires in COVID-19. For the study at large: In each case, the material was cDNA or gDNA derived from T cells, B-cell-depleted T cells, or PBMCs.

TCRdb keeps only in-frame clones here, not all; method: immunoSEQ multiplex PCR. The repertoire holds some 80,000 clones, with around 85% as singletons. This chain links TRBV7-2 with TRBJ2-7; no clear D gene. Input material: peripheral blood. The sequence was obtained from a man between 50 and 59 years old with COVID-19, enrolled during active disease. DNA for the CDR3: TGTGCCAGCAGCCTCCTCACTACCAACTCCTACGAGCAGTACTTC. This codes for CASSLLTTNSYEQYF. Using reference TRBV7-2 and TRBJ2-7 for the parts outside the CDR3, the full variable domain is GAGVSQSPSNKVTEKGKDVELRCDPISGHTALYWYRQSLGQGLEFLIYFQGNSAPDKSGLPSDRFSAERTGGSVSTLTIQRTQQEDSAVYLCASSLLTTNSYEQYFGPGTRLTVT.